This T cell receptor beta chain was sequenced in a study of T cell repertoires in cytomegalovirus infection. About the study: CMV epitopes that were recently identified and HLA-C-restricted were used alongside well-studied HLA-B-restricted ones. Indications of both CMV infection and matching HLA type were provided by public TCR beta signatures. Points from the study as a whole: Carriage of CMV together with the relevant HLA was identifiable through cumulative public TCR beta family frequency.

The CDR3 loop spans 20 amino acids. CDR1 is SEHNR and CDR2 is FQNEAQ in the germline V gene (reference sequence). Deletions cut 4 bases from V and 0 bases from J, with 24 bases between. TCRdb ran MiXCR on the reads and lists one entry per CDR3 protein. The table records some 900,000 distinct CDR3 sequences, approximately 29% of them present only once. This clonotype turned up a few times. Its antigen is undetermined. This TCR was sampled from a human donor in good health (CMV status not recorded). Some clones in this sample may be carry-over from other donors' samples. Specimen: cultured CD8+ T cells from PBMCs, collected from culture after CMV antigen stimulation. The chain recombines TRBV7-9 with TRBJ2-2; D may correspond to TRBD1 or TRBD2 (5 bases each). The CDR3 DNA reads as TGTGCCAGCAGCTCCCTTTCCGGGACCTCACTCTTAGCGAACACCGGGGAGCTGTTTTTT. The encoded protein is CASSSLSGTSLLANTGELFF. The entire variable domain, with the rest obtained from reference TRBV7-9 and TRBJ2-2, is as follows: DTGVSQNPRHKITKRGQNVTFRCDPISEHNRLYWYRQTLGQGPEFLTYFQNEAQLEKSRLLSDRFSAERPKGSFSTLEIQRTEQGDSAMYLCASSSLSGTSLLANTGELFFGEGSRLTVL.